Following are 18 T cell receptor beta chains from one sample sequenced in a study of T cell repertoires in cytomegalovirus infection. TCRdb independently ran MiXCR on the reads; one entry per CDR3 protein. The sample holds fewer than 60,000 distinct CDR3 sequences, around a fifth seen once. Which antigens these TCRs recognize remains unknown. The specimen was CD8+ T cells from cultured PBMCs, collected from culture after CMV antigen stimulation. The receptors were gathered from a human donor in good health (CMV status not recorded). Some clones in this sample may be carry-over from other donors' samples.

This clonotype was counted between two and nine times. This chain joins TRBV6-6 and TRBJ1-2, with D maybe TRBD1 (5 bases). The V gene's germline CDR1 is MNHNY and CDR2 SVGAGI (reference sequence). The CDR3 sequence is 14 residues long. Trimming pared 3 bases from V and 3 bases from J, leaving 11 bases between. The CDR3 DNA is TGTGCCAGCAGTTATACAGGATCGGACTATGGCTACACCTTC. It yields the protein CASSYTGSDYGYTF.

This clonotype was observed many times. V and J are TRBV7-6 and TRBJ2-3, with 10 bases lining up with TRBD2. Germline V CDR1 and CDR2: SGHVS, FNYEAQ. Losses at the gene ends were 1 base for V and 4 bases for J; bases not matched to a gene: 5. The CDR3 runs 16 residues. CDR3 protein: CASSLELAGAADTQYF. DNA for the CDR3: TGTGCCAGCAGCTTAGAGCTAGCGGGGGCCGCAGATACGCAGTATTTT.

This clonotype was observed a few times. The chain uses TRBV29-1 and TRBJ2-7; weak D call: TRBD1 (6 bases). Germline values: CDR1 SQVTM, CDR2 ANQGSEA. The CDR3 is 17 amino acids. The V end was cut by 5 bases, the J end by 5 bases, with 28 bases between. DNA of the CDR3: TGCAGCGTTATCGGATTCGGTGATTCCCAGGGGTGGAACGAGCAGTACTTC. Protein product: CSVIGFGDSQGWNEQYF.

A few counts support this clonotype. The CDR3 protein is CSVEDRADSNYGYTF. CDR3 nucleotide sequence: TGCAGCGTTGAAGATCGGGCAGATTCTAACTATGGCTACACCTTC. V is TRBV29-1 and J is TRBJ1-2; no firm D call. Per the germline V gene, CDR1 is SQVTM and CDR2 is ANQGSEA. This CDR3 has 15 residues. The V end was cut by 0 bases, the J end by 0 bases, with 11 bases between.

The chain joins TRBV7-6 to TRBJ2-7, with 9 bases lining up with TRBD1. The CDR3 is 17 residues long. Germline V gives CDR1 SGHVS, CDR2 FNYEAQ. V shed 1 base and J 6 bases; nucleotides not matched to a gene: 13. The CDR3: CASSLVPRDREGSEQYF. The CDR3, as DNA: TGTGCCAGCAGCTTAGTCCCTCGGGACAGGGAAGGAAGCGAGCAGTACTTC.

V usage is TRBV27 and J usage is TRBJ2-7, with a weak D call TRBD1 (6 bases). The CDR3 is 14 residues long. The germline CDR1 and CDR2 sequences are MNHEY and SMNVEV (reference sequence). V was trimmed by 4 bases and J by 5 bases, leaving 15 bases between them. CDR3 in DNA: TGTGCCAGCAGTTCGTCCAGGGGTTACCACGAGCAGTACTTC. Its protein product is CASSSSRGYHEQYF.

The gene calls are TRBV7-2 and TRBJ2-5; 10 bases are a match to TRBD2. V lost 1 base, J lost 3 bases, and 20 bases stayed unmatched. Germline V gives CDR1 SGHTA, CDR2 FQGNSA. The CDR3 extends over 21 amino acids. The CDR3 is CASSLEFLGLAPRAAEETQYF. For the CDR3, the DNA is TGTGCCAGCAGCTTAGAATTCTTGGGACTAGCGCCCCGAGCCGCAGAAGAGACCCAGTACTTC.

This chain links TRBV5-1 with TRBJ2-7; 10 bases are shared with TRBD1. Germline V gene sequence: CDR1 SGHRS, CDR2 YFSETQ. CDR3 length: 17 residues. Losses at the gene ends were 0 bases for V and 4 bases for J; bases not matched to a gene: 10. This CDR3 is CASSLVPRDRGRYEQYF. The DNA for the CDR3 is TGCGCCAGCAGCTTGGTCCCCCGGGACAGGGGTCGGTACGAGCAGTACTTC.

The rearrangement links TRBV11-2 to TRBJ2-1; unclear D gene. Between the trimmed V and J ends, which lost 8 bases and 2 bases, there was a span of 16 bases. Germline loops: CDR1 SGHAT, CDR2 FQNNGV. CDR3 length: 15 residues. CDR3 in DNA: TGTGCCAGCGCCACACTAAGTCCCCCCTACAATGAGCAGTTCTTC. This gives the protein CASATLSPPYNEQFF.

The chain recombines TRBV28 with TRBJ1-4, with D maybe TRBD1 (5 bases). CDR1 is MDHEN and CDR2 is SYDVKM in the germline V gene. This CDR3 has 15 residues. The V and J ends lost 4 bases and 5 bases respectively, with 14 bases between them. The DNA for the CDR3 is TGTGCCAGCAGTTCCCTGGAGGGGTTGAATGAAAAACTGTTTTTT. The encoded protein is CASSSLEGLNEKLFF.

This clonotype came up a few times. The rearrangement links TRBV29-1 to TRBJ1-1; D unclear. V lost 4 bases, J lost 10 bases, and 13 bases lay in between. Germline CDR1 SQVTM, CDR2 ANQGSEA. The CDR3 is 11 residues long. The CDR3 protein is CSVVWEGSAFF. The CDR3 nucleotides are TGCAGCGTTGTGTGGGAGGGTTCAGCTTTCTTT.

This clonotype has only a few counts. This chain joins TRBV7-9 and TRBJ2-7; D uncertain. This CDR3 contains 12 residues. V was pared by 0 bases and J by 5 bases, with 5 bases between. Germline V gene data show CDR1 as SEHNR and CDR2 as FQNEAQ (reference sequence). The CDR3 is CASSLAPDEQYF. CDR3 bases: TGTGCCAGCAGCTTAGCCCCCGACGAGCAGTACTTC.

The chain has TRBV4-1 and TRBJ1-1; TRBD1 matches at 7 bases. CDR3 length: 15 amino acids. The V and J ends lost 2 bases and 4 bases, in that order; junction bases with no gene match: 7. The germline V gene encodes CDR1 MGHRA and CDR2 YSYEKL. This chain's CDR3 is CASSQSSGGGTEAFF. In DNA, the CDR3 is TGCGCCAGCAGCCAATCGTCAGGGGGAGGCACTGAAGCTTTCTTT.

This clonotype has just a few counts. This may arise from a read error, as a much more abundant clone is one base away. The chain uses TRBV19 and TRBJ2-7; no definite D call. The germline CDR1 and CDR2 sequences are LNHDA and SQIVND (reference sequence). V lost 9 bases and J 2 bases, leaving 8 bases between the germline ends. CDR3 length: 11 amino acids. For the CDR3, the DNA is TGTGCCAGCGGCTTAGCCTACGAGCAGTACTTC. Its protein is CASGLAYEQYF.

The chain uses TRBV6-5 and TRBJ1-2; possible D gene TRBD1, 5 bases. Germline V gives CDR1 MNHEY, CDR2 SVGAGI. The CDR3 has 13 residues. The V end lost 4 bases, the J end lost 10 bases, and 16 bases lay between the germline ends. The DNA of the CDR3 is TGTGCCAGCAGTTCGGGGGGAAGAGAACCCTACACCTTC. Translated: CASSSGGREPYTF.

This clonotype was picked up a small number of times. The chain is built from TRBV11-2 and TRBJ1-4, with D unclear. Trimming took off 2 bases at V and 3 bases at J, with 13 bases between the two ends. There are 16 residues in the CDR3. In germline, CDR1 is SGHAT, CDR2 FQNNGV. The CDR3 DNA sequence: TGTGCCAGCAGCTTATCCGGGGAGGTCCCTAATGAAAAACTGTTTTTT. This translates into CASSLSGEVPNEKLFF.

The chain combines TRBV27 with TRBJ1-1; possibly TRBD1 for D (6 bases). The CDR3 runs to 15 residues. V lost 0 bases, J lost 7 bases, and 15 bases lay in between. Germline V gene lookup returns CDR1 MNHEY and CDR2 SMNVEV (reference sequence). This CDR3 is CASSLSLGARLEAFF. DNA of the CDR3: TGTGCCAGCAGTTTATCATTGGGGGCCCGTCTTGAAGCTTTCTTT.

This clonotype was counted a few times. The chain recombines TRBV19 with TRBJ1-1; D unresolved. The CDR3 is 15 residues long. Germline CDR1 is LNHDA and CDR2 is SQIVND (reference sequence). The V end lost 1 base, the J end lost 5 bases, and 14 bases lay between the germline ends. CDR3 bases: TGTGCCAGTAGTATAGTTTTTAGCGGATCGACTGAAGCTTTCTTT. It translates to CASSIVFSGSTEAFF.